This passage covers 18 T cell receptor beta chains from one sample sequenced in a study of cytomegalovirus exposure and HLA in healthy donors. The primer mix had 60 Vbeta and 13 Jbeta primers. Assay: immunoSEQ multiplex PCR; the TCRdb copy retains only in-frame clones and omits some. The sample has about 180,000 clones; around 80% are singletons. Input material: PBMCs. These receptors originate from a woman aged 25 to 39 in good health and CMV-seronegative.

The chain employs TRBV6-5 and TRBJ1-5; D unresolved. The CDR3 has 13 amino acids. The germline gives CDR1 MNHEY, CDR2 SVGAGI. V was cut by 2 bases and J by 6 bases, with 8 bases left in between. The CDR3 sequence is CASSYGGFQPQHF. The CDR3 DNA reads as TGTGCCAGCAGTTACGGAGGGTTTCAGCCCCAGCATTTT.

The V gene is TRBV27, the J gene TRBJ2-1; 11 bases map to TRBD1. V trimming: 4 bases; J trimming: 2 bases; junction bases outside the gene matches: 1. The CDR3 consists of 15 residues. Germline V CDR1 and CDR2: MNHEY, SMNVEV (reference sequence). CDR3 region: CASSSGQGAYNEQFF. The CDR3 DNA is TGTGCCAGCAGTTCGGGACAGGGGGCCTACAATGAGCAGTTCTTC.

The rearrangement uses TRBV9 and TRBJ2-7; a weak D match, TRBD1 (5 bases). The germline gives CDR1 SGDLS, CDR2 YYNGEE. With 2 bases removed from V and 0 bases from J, the gap between germline ends came to 6 bases. This CDR3 is built from 13 residues. In nucleotides, the CDR3 is TGTGCCAGCAGCGTTGGGGCCTCCTACGAGCAGTACTTC. Encoded protein: CASSVGASYEQYF.

The rearrangement joins TRBV19 to TRBJ2-3; TRBD1 aligns across 11 bases. The CDR3 has 17 residues. Germline V gives CDR1 LNHDA, CDR2 SQIVND (reference sequence). V shed 0 bases and J 4 bases; nucleotides not matched to a gene: 6. CDR3 loop: CASSIDLRGQGADTQYF. CDR3 nucleotides: TGTGCCAGTAGTATAGATCTACGGGGACAGGGGGCAGATACGCAGTATTTT.

The rearrangement links TRBV5-1 to TRBJ1-1; 9 positions agree with TRBD1. The CDR3 is made up of 11 amino acids. With 4 bases clipped from V and 10 bases from J, the junction kept 2 bases outside the gene matches. The germline CDR1 and CDR2 sequences are SGHRS and YFSETQ. The CDR3 DNA is TGCGCCAGCAGCCAGACAGGGGGAGCTTTCTTT. The encoded protein is CASSQTGGAFF.

V usage is TRBV19 and J usage is TRBJ2-1; D call uncertain. Germline-derived CDR1 and CDR2 are LNHDA and SQIVND (reference sequence). The CDR3 has 18 residues. Trimming pared 3 bases from V and 0 bases from J, leaving 18 bases between. The CDR3 DNA reads TGTGCCAGTAGTATCCCCCTCCCTTTACGGAGCTCCTACAATGAGCAGTTCTTC. Residues: CASSIPLPLRSSYNEQFF.

This clone came up a few times. The genes are TRBV15 and TRBJ2-7, with 11 bases lining up with TRBD1. Per the germline V gene, CDR1 is LNHNV and CDR2 is YYDKDF (reference sequence). After removal of 3 bases from V and 2 bases from J, the junction contained 3 bases not matched to a gene. This CDR3 region has 15 residues. CDR3 protein: CATSRTGQGAYEQYF. In nucleotides, the CDR3 is TGTGCCACCAGCAGGACGGGACAGGGGGCCTACGAGCAGTACTTC.

This chain links TRBV7-8 with TRBJ1-1; D gene ambiguous. Germline V gene lookup returns CDR1 SGHVS and CDR2 FQNEAQ. Deletions cut 6 bases from V and 6 bases from J, with 20 bases between. CDR3 length: 15 residues. The CDR3 spells CASRPGRGMRAEAFF. Here the CDR3 DNA reads TGTGCCAGCAGACCCGGACGGGGAATGAGGGCTGAAGCTTTCTTT.

The chain employs TRBV10-1 and TRBJ2-7; TRBD2 might be the D (6 bases). Trimming stripped 3 bases from V and 6 bases from J, with 12 bases between. CDR1 and CDR2 (germline): WNHNN, SYGVQD (reference sequence). CDR3 size: 13 residues. In DNA form, the CDR3 reads TGCGCCAGCAGTGATAGGGTGGGGGGCGAGCAGTACTTC. Protein product: CASSDRVGGEQYF.

This chain links TRBV1 with TRBJ2-7; the table's D gene call, TRBD1, was not cross checked with the DNA. TRBV1 is tagged as a pseudogene. The CDR3 has 18 amino acids. Here the CDR3 reads CTSSQDLHQAGRYYEQYF. CDR3 nucleotides: TGCACCAGCAGCCAAGATCTGCATCAGGCAGGGCGCTACTACGAGCAGTACTTC.

V gene TRBV13 combines with J gene TRBJ2-5; D may be TRBD2 (6 bases). CDR3 size: 13 residues. CDR1 is PRHDT and CDR2 is FYEKMQ in the germline V gene (reference sequence). The V gene lost 8 bases and the J gene lost 2 bases, with 12 bases spanning the gap. The CDR3 protein is CASRTTQQETQYF. In nucleotides, the CDR3 is TGTGCCAGCCGGACTACCCAACAAGAGACCCAGTACTTC.

The chain recombines TRBV19 with TRBJ1-4; 7 bases fit TRBD1. The CDR3 runs to 13 residues. Germline values: CDR1 LNHDA, CDR2 SQIVND (reference sequence). V trimming: 5 bases; J trimming: 11 bases; junction bases outside the gene matches: 8. CDR3 in amino acids: CASSGGQWDKLFF. DNA for the CDR3: TGTGCCAGTAGTGGGGGACAGTGGGACAAACTGTTTTTT.

Here the CDR3 reads CATTKNRGLRNEQFF. CDR3 nucleotides: TGTGCCACAACAAAGAACAGGGGGCTTAGGAATGAGCAGTTCTTC. This rearrangement joins TRBV6-5 to TRBJ2-1; 9 positions agree with TRBD1. The CDR3 is 15 amino acids. The V and J ends lost 10 bases and 7 bases, in that order; junction bases with no gene match: 14. Germline CDR1 and CDR2: MNHEY and SVGAGI.

V and J are TRBV9 and TRBJ1-6, with D maybe TRBD1 (6 bases). Germline V gene data show CDR1 as SGDLS and CDR2 as YYNGEE. Trimming removed 4 bases from V and 4 bases from J, with 12 bases in between. This CDR3 comprises 15 residues. The CDR3 DNA sequence: TGTGCCAGCAGCCGTTTACAGGGTTATAATTCACCCCTCCACTTT. Protein sequence: CASSRLQGYNSPLHF.

The chain couples TRBV7-9 to TRBJ1-1; D is uncertain. The CDR3 is 16 amino acids. Germline lookup yields CDR1 SEHNR and CDR2 FQNEAQ (reference sequence). V lost 0 bases and J lost 0, with 11 bases in between. The CDR3 is CASSLARGLLNTEAFF. CDR3 DNA sequence: TGTGCCAGCAGCTTAGCGCGGGGATTACTGAACACTGAAGCTTTCTTT.

A note on this clone: A read error may produce the germline difference seen at one junction end. The V and J genes are TRBV2 and TRBJ1-6; TRBD1 aligns across 7 bases. The germline V gene encodes CDR1 SNHLY and CDR2 FYNNEI. This CDR3 contains 13 residues. The CDR3 sequence is CASSEDVLGQLDF. The CDR3 region has the DNA TGTGCCAGCAGTGAAGATGTACTGGGACAGCTCGACTTT.

V is TRBV19 and J is TRBJ1-5, with 8 bases matching TRBD1. The V and J ends lost 10 bases and 4 bases, in that order; junction bases with no gene match: 9. CDR3 length equals 14 residues. Germline V gene sequence: CDR1 LNHDA, CDR2 SQIVND (reference sequence). Here the CDR3 DNA reads TGTGCCACCCAAACTACAGGGGGGAATCAGCCCCAGCATTTT. The encoded protein is CATQTTGGNQPQHF. The full variable domain, rest sourced from reference TRBV19 and TRBJ1-5, is DGGITQSPKYLFRKEGQNVTLSCEQNLNHDAMYWYRQDPGQGLRLIYYSQIVNDFQKGDIAEGYSVSREKKESFPLTVTSAQKNPTAFYLCATQTTGGNQPQHFGDGTRLSIL.

V is TRBV15 and J is TRBJ2-1; perhaps TRBD1 as D (5 bases). The CDR3 runs 14 residues. Germline lookup yields CDR1 LNHNV and CDR2 YYDKDF (reference sequence). V was cut by 3 bases and J by 2 bases, with 8 bases left in between. The CDR3 spells CATSSGAAYNEQFF. The CDR3 DNA reads as TGTGCCACCAGCAGTGGGGCGGCCTACAATGAGCAGTTCTTC. Full variable domain (remainder filled in from reference TRBV15 and TRBJ2-1): DAMVIQNPRYQVTQFGKPVTLSCSQTLNHNVMYWYQQKSSQAPKLLFHYYDKDFNNEADTPDNFQSRRPNTSFCFLDIRSPGLGDTAMYLCATSSGAAYNEQFFGPGTRLTVL.